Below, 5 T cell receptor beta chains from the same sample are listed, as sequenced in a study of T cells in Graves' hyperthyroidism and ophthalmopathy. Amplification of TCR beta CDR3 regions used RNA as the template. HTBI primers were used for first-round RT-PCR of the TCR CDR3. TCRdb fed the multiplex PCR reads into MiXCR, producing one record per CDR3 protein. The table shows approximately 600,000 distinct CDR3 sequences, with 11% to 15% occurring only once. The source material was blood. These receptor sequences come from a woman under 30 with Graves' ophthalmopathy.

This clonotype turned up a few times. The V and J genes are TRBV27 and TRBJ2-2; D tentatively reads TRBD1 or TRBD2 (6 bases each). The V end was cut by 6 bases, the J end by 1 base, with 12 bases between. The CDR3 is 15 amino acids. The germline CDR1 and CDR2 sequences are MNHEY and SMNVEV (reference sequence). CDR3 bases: TGTGCCAGCAGCCGCAGGGGACTGAACACCGGGGAGCTGTTTTTT. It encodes CASSRRGLNTGELFF.

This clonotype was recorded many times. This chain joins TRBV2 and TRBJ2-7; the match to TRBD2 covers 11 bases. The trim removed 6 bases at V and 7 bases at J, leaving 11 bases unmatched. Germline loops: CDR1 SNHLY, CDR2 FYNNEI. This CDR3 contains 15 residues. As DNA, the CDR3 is TGTGCCAGCAGCCCGGGACTAGCGGCTGAGCGGGAGCAGTACTTC. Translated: CASSPGLAAEREQYF.

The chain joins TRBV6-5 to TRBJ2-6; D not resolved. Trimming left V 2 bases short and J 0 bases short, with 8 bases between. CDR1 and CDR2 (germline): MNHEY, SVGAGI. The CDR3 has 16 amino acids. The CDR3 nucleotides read TGTGCCAGCAGTTACGGGATAAACTCTGGGGCCAACGTCCTGACTTTC. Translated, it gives CASSYGINSGANVLTF.

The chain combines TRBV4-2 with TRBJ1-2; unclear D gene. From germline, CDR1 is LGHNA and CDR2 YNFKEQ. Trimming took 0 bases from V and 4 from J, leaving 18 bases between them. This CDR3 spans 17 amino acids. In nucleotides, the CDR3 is TGTGCCAGCAGCCAAGATAGGTACCAGATTTTTGGCTATGGCTACACCTTC. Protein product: CASSQDRYQIFGYGYTF.

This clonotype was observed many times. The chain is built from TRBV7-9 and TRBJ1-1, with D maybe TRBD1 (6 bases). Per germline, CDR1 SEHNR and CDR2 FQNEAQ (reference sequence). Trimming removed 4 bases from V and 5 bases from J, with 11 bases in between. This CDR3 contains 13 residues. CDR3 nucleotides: TGTGCCAGCAGCTCCAGGGGTGGTACTGAAGCTTTCTTT. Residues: CASSSRGGTEAFF.